A single sample is the source of the 32 T cell receptor beta chains below, sequenced in a study of OX40 agonist ivuxolimab in advanced cancers. Profiled with immunoSEQ multiplex PCR; TCRdb holds only in-frame clones, not every one. The table lists more than 55,000 clones, 80% to 95% of them singletons. Sequenced material: CD4+ or CD8+ T cells sorted from blood, taken in a trial of the OX40 agonist ivuxolimab. These receptors all come from an adult with an advanced solid tumor such as melanoma, head and neck, liver or kidney cancer.

This chain connects TRBV5-6 to TRBJ1-1; D unclear. This CDR3 comprises 15 residues. V was cut by 1 base and J by 2 bases, with 12 bases left in between. CDR1 and CDR2 (germline): SGHDT, YYEEEE. The CDR3 protein is CASSLWPGPNTEAFF. The CDR3 nucleotides are TGTGCCAGCAGCTTGTGGCCAGGACCAAACACTGAAGCTTTCTTT.

The rearrangement joins TRBV4-1 to TRBJ2-3; D tentatively reads TRBD1 or TRBD2 (6 bases each). The CDR3 consists of 14 residues. The V end lost 7 bases, the J end lost 2 bases, and 13 bases lay between the germline ends. Per the germline V gene, CDR1 is MGHRA and CDR2 is YSYEKL. The CDR3 is CASKWGADTDTQYF. CDR3 DNA sequence: TGCGCCAGCAAGTGGGGGGCCGACACAGATACGCAGTATTTT.

The chain combines TRBV4-2 with TRBJ1-5; a weak D match, TRBD1 (5 bases). Germline CDR1 LGHNA, CDR2 YNFKEQ. The CDR3 is 16 amino acids. V lost 0 bases and J lost 3, with 12 bases in between. CDR3: CASSQEEGTFNQPQHF. The CDR3 DNA follows: TGTGCCAGCAGCCAAGAGGAGGGGACCTTCAATCAGCCCCAGCATTTT.

The CDR3 sequence is CASSLLPLRDPSTDTQYF. In DNA, the CDR3 is TGTGCCAGCAGTTTATTGCCCCTCAGGGATCCTAGCACAGATACGCAGTATTTT. The rearrangement links TRBV27 to TRBJ2-3; D may be TRBD1 (5 bases). Trimming removed 1 base at V and 0 bases at J, with 17 bases between. The CDR3 is 18 amino acids. CDR1 is MNHEY, CDR2 SMNVEV, per germline (reference sequence).

The chain couples TRBV11-2 to TRBJ1-4, with D possibly being TRBD1 (6 bases). Germline CDR1 is SGHAT and CDR2 is FQNNGV. Deletions cut 1 base from V and 8 bases from J, with 8 bases between. The CDR3 consists of 13 residues. Written as DNA, the CDR3 is TGTGCCAGCAGCTTAGTCACAGGGGAAAAACTGTTTTTT. It specifies CASSLVTGEKLFF.

The sample holds one count of this clone. This chain uses TRBV2 with TRBJ1-5; D not certain. The CDR3 spans 13 residues. The V end lost 7 bases, the J end lost 2 bases, and 9 bases lay between the germline ends. The germline CDR1 and CDR2 sequences are SNHLY and FYNNEI. The CDR3 coding sequence is TGTGCCAGCAAAGGGTATGGCAATCAGCCCCAGCATTTT. Protein sequence: CASKGYGNQPQHF.

The chain is built from TRBV11-3 and TRBJ1-1, with D possibly TRBD1 on 5 matching bases. There are 13 residues in the CDR3. V lost 3 bases and J 4 bases, leaving 9 bases between the germline ends. The germline CDR1 and CDR2 sequences are SGHNT and YENEEA. This CDR3 is CASSFGGGTEAFF. CDR3 DNA: TGTGCCAGCAGCTTTGGGGGGGGCACTGAAGCTTTCTTT.

The DNA of the CDR3 is TGTGCCAGCAGCTCCCAGACTAGCGCGACGGACAATGAGCAGTTCTTC. Amino acid sequence: CASSSQTSATDNEQFF. The genes are TRBV11-2 and TRBJ2-1, with TRBD2 identical over 8 bases. In germline, CDR1 is SGHAT, CDR2 FQNNGV. The CDR3 has 16 amino acids. V shed 4 bases, J shed 5 bases, and the junction held 10 bases outside the gene matches.

A note on this clone: The germline gene is not matched at one end of the junction; a read error may be the cause. The V gene is TRBV5-6, the J gene TRBJ1-5, with D possibly being TRBD1 (5 bases). The CDR3 is 17 residues long. From germline, CDR1 is SGHDT and CDR2 YYEEEE. DNA of the CDR3: TGTCCCAGCGGAGTAGACAGTTACCCTCGAAATCATCAGCCCCAGCATTTT. Translation gives CPSGVDSYPRNHQPQHF.

The chain uses TRBV2 and TRBJ2-3; TRBD2 matches at 7 bases. J lost 6 bases, V lost 8 bases, and 8 bases had no gene match. This CDR3 spans 13 amino acids. Germline assignment: CDR1 SNHLY and CDR2 FYNNEI. The CDR3 region is CASPGGGLDTQYF. The CDR3 nucleotides are TGTGCCAGCCCTGGGGGGGGTTTGGATACGCAGTATTTT. The entire variable domain, with the rest obtained from reference TRBV2 and TRBJ2-3, is as follows: EPEVTQTPSHQVTQMGQEVILRCVPISNHLYFYWYRQILGQKVEFLVSFYNNEISEKSEIFDDQFSVERPDGSNFTLKIRSTKLEDSAMYFCASPGGGLDTQYFGPGTRLTVL.

This chain links TRBV5-1 with TRBJ2-5; D gene uncertain. Germline V gene data show CDR1 as SGHRS and CDR2 as YFSETQ. The ends were cut back, 0 bases at V and 5 bases at J, with 14 bases in the middle. The CDR3 has 15 amino acids. The DNA of the CDR3 is TGCGCCAGCAGCTTGGAGGTTTTGAATTTGGAGACCCAGTACTTC. Translating gives CASSLEVLNLETQYF. Drawing the rest from reference TRBV5-1 and TRBJ2-5, the complete variable domain is KAGVTQTPRYLIKTRGQQVTLSCSPISGHRSVSWYQQTPGQGLQFLFEYFSETQRNKGNFPGRFSGRQFSNSRSEMNVSTLELGDSALYLCASSLEVLNLETQYFGPGTRLLVL.

The chain uses TRBV2 and TRBJ2-7, with a possible D match to TRBD2 (5 bases). Trimming shortened V by 8 bases and J by 0 bases, and 17 bases separated the two germline ends. This CDR3 contains 15 residues. The germline CDR1 and CDR2 sequences are SNHLY and FYNNEI. This CDR3 is CASFAVGTSSYEQYF. In DNA, the CDR3 is TGTGCCAGCTTCGCGGTAGGCACTAGCTCCTACGAGCAGTACTTC.

This chain uses TRBV7-3 with TRBJ1-1; D is uncertain. Trimming cost V 3 bases and J 1 base, with 12 bases left between them. Germline V gene data show CDR1 as SGHTA and CDR2 as FQGTGA. This CDR3 region has 15 residues. Written as DNA, the CDR3 is TGTGCCAGCAGCTTTCGCAGGAGCAGGAACACTGAAGCTTTCTTT. Translation gives CASSFRRSRNTEAFF.

V usage is TRBV27 and J usage is TRBJ2-2; D possibly corresponds to TRBD2 (5 bases). This CDR3 comprises 15 residues. The V and J ends lost 6 bases and 3 bases respectively, with 14 bases between them. Germline V gene lookup returns CDR1 MNHEY and CDR2 SMNVEV (reference sequence). The CDR3 nucleotides are TGTGCCAGCAGCGGGCGAGGGTTGGACACCGGGGAGCTGTTTTTT. Translation gives CASSGRGLDTGELFF.

The J gene is TRBJ2-1, the V gene TRBV4-1, with D hard to call. Per germline, CDR1 MGHRA and CDR2 YSYEKL. Trimming cost V 1 base and J 5 bases, with 3 bases left between them. This CDR3 contains 12 residues. The CDR3 spells CASSQGHNEQFF. In nucleotides, the CDR3 is TGCGCCAGCAGCCAAGGGCACAATGAGCAGTTCTTC.

The V call is TRBV29-1, the J call TRBJ2-3; weak D call: TRBD2 (6 bases). Germline CDR1 is SQVTM and CDR2 is ANQGSEA. The CDR3 loop spans 15 amino acids. V shed 5 bases and J shed 0 bases, with 15 bases lying between them. In DNA, the CDR3 is TGCAGCGTTAGCGGGCGGGGCCAAAGCACAGATACGCAGTATTTT. Residues: CSVSGRGQSTDTQYF.

This chain uses TRBV30 with TRBJ2-5; TRBD2 matches at 9 bases. The CDR3 sequence is 15 residues long. Germline values: CDR1 GTSNPN, CDR2 SVGIG (reference sequence). The J segment lost 3 bases and the V segment lost 2 bases, leaving 7 bases of the junction unmatched. The CDR3 spells CAWSYLAGVEETQYF. DNA of the CDR3: TGTGCCTGGAGTTATTTAGCGGGAGTGGAAGAGACCCAGTACTTC.

The chain carries TRBV5-5 and TRBJ1-2; D is possibly TRBD1 (5 bases). Germline values: CDR1 SGHKS, CDR2 YYEKEE (reference sequence). V lost 2 bases to trimming and J lost 3 bases, with 20 bases between them. The CDR3 sequence is 17 residues long. The CDR3 coding sequence is TGTGCCAGCAGCTTTAGGGGAGTCCAATCCTCTTACTATGGCTACACCTTC. Translation gives CASSFRGVQSSYYGYTF.

The chain is built from TRBV6-5 and TRBJ2-7; D is possibly TRBD2 (6 bases). This CDR3 region has 14 residues. V lost 6 bases and J lost 0, with 12 bases in between. Germline V gene data show CDR1 as MNHEY and CDR2 as SVGAGI. The CDR3, as DNA: TGTGCCAGCAGCACCTTGGGGGGCTCCTACGAGCAGTACTTC. Translating it yields CASSTLGGSYEQYF.

In DNA, the CDR3 is TGTGCCAGCAGTTTGGCCGATGCAATGTACAATGAGCAGTTCTTC. This encodes CASSLADAMYNEQFF. The genes are TRBV27 and TRBJ2-1; D unresolved. Germline values: CDR1 MNHEY, CDR2 SMNVEV (reference sequence). V was shortened by 3 bases and J by 4 bases, with 13 bases between the two germline ends. This CDR3 has 15 residues.

This clone occurred once. The CDR3 DNA is TGTGCCTGGACGCGGGGGGGACGCTCCTACAATGAGCAGTTCTTC. It translates to CAWTRGGRSYNEQFF. The V and J genes are TRBV30 and TRBJ2-1; TRBD2 aligns across 9 bases. The V and J ends lost 4 bases and 0 bases, in that order; junction bases with no gene match: 4. CDR1 and CDR2 (germline): GTSNPN, SVGIG (reference sequence). CDR3 length: 15 residues.

In this sample, this clone turned up once. The rearrangement uses TRBV5-4 and TRBJ1-1; D is undetermined. The V gene's germline CDR1 is SGHNT and CDR2 YYREEE (reference sequence). V shed 2 bases and J shed 1 base, with 9 bases lying between them. This CDR3 is 14 amino acids long. The CDR3, as DNA: TGTGCCAGCAGCTTACTGGTCTCGAACACTGAAGCTTTCTTT. It yields the protein CASSLLVSNTEAFF.

This rearrangement joins TRBV6-1 to TRBJ1-5; D call uncertain. The CDR3 is made up of 15 amino acids. Trimming stripped 7 bases from V and 0 bases from J, with 13 bases between. Germline lookup yields CDR1 MNHNS and CDR2 SASEGT. CDR3 region: CASTERANSNQPQHF. The CDR3 nucleotides are TGTGCCAGCACGGAACGGGCCAATAGCAATCAGCCCCAGCATTTT.

V gene TRBV29-1 combines with J gene TRBJ1-2; D gene unclear. The CDR3 sequence is 13 residues long. In germline, CDR1 is SQVTM, CDR2 ANQGSEA. V lost 6 bases and J 3 bases, leaving 14 bases between the germline ends. This chain's CDR3 is CSVTDGVYYGYTF. Here the CDR3 DNA reads TGCAGCGTGACGGACGGAGTTTACTATGGCTACACCTTC.

This sequence joins TRBV6-1 and TRBJ1-2, with D perhaps TRBD1 (5 bases). The CDR3 spans 14 residues. From germline, CDR1 is MNHNS and CDR2 SASEGT. Trimming cost V 2 bases and J 5 bases, with 12 bases left between them. Written as DNA, the CDR3 is TGTGCCAGCAGTGAATTGGCAGGGCAGTATGGCTACACCTTC. Translated: CASSELAGQYGYTF.

The J gene is TRBJ2-7, the V gene TRBV5-4; 8 bases align to TRBD1. The trim removed 4 bases at V and 3 bases at J, leaving 9 bases unmatched. This CDR3 has 15 amino acids. Germline-derived CDR1 and CDR2 are SGHNT and YYREEE (reference sequence). The CDR3 here is CASSRTGMGLYEQYF. DNA for the CDR3: TGTGCCAGCAGCAGGACAGGGATGGGGCTCTACGAGCAGTACTTC.

The chain links TRBV4-1 to TRBJ2-7; D ambiguous. In germline, CDR1 is MGHRA, CDR2 YSYEKL. The CDR3 loop spans 13 amino acids. The germline V and J ends were trimmed by 1 base and 1 base, with 5 bases remaining between them. CDR3 sequence (DNA): TGCGCCAGCAGCCAAGGGAGTTCCTACGAGCAGTACTTC. Protein product: CASSQGSSYEQYF.

This chain connects TRBV7-9 to TRBJ2-1; 11 bases match TRBD2. Germline-derived CDR1 and CDR2 are SEHNR and FQNEAQ (reference sequence). V shed 6 bases and J 9 bases; nucleotides not matched to a gene: 7. This CDR3 has 14 residues. In DNA, the CDR3 is TGTGCCAGCAGTGAACTAGCGGGAGTTCGTGAGCAGTTCTTC. Translated, it gives CASSELAGVREQFF.

The table lists this clone with a few counts. V usage is TRBV27 and J usage is TRBJ2-1; TRBD2 matches at 9 bases. Germline CDR1 MNHEY, CDR2 SMNVEV (reference sequence). Unmatched junction bases numbered 3, after V lost 0 bases and J lost 3 bases. CDR3 length: 16 residues. Written as DNA, the CDR3 is TGTGCCAGCAGTTTATCGACTAGCGGAAACTACAATGAGCAGTTCTTC. Amino acids: CASSLSTSGNYNEQFF.

This sequence joins TRBV6-1 and TRBJ2-7; 9 nucleotides agree with TRBD1. V was clipped by 1 base and J by 3 bases; unmatched bases: 1. The CDR3 is made up of 14 amino acids. Germline V gene sequence: CDR1 MNHNS, CDR2 SASEGT. CDR3 DNA sequence: TGTGCCAGCAGTGAAGGGACAGGGGTCTACGAGCAGTACTTC. It specifies CASSEGTGVYEQYF.

DNA for the CDR3: TGTGCCAGCAGTCCCCGGACAGGGGGCCCCCATCAGCCCCAGCATTTT. Translated, it gives CASSPRTGGPHQPQHF. The chain is built from TRBV27 and TRBJ1-5, with 11 bases lining up with TRBD1. The CDR3 runs to 16 residues. From germline, CDR1 is MNHEY and CDR2 SMNVEV (reference sequence). J gave up 5 bases and V 5 bases, and 8 bases lay outside the gene matches.

The J gene is TRBJ1-2, the V gene TRBV29-1; D is undetermined. Germline CDR1 and CDR2: SQVTM and ANQGSEA. This CDR3 comprises 14 residues. Trimming removed 0 bases from V and 4 bases from J, with 12 bases in between. CDR3 sequence: CSVEEVTRPYGYTF. In DNA, the CDR3 is TGCAGCGTTGAAGAGGTAACCAGGCCCTATGGCTACACCTTC.